This T cell receptor (beta chain) emerged from a study of blood T cell repertoires in COVID-19. The CDR3 sequence is 10 residues long. V shed 7 bases and J shed 5 bases, with 6 bases lying between them. Germline V CDR1 and CDR2: SGHDT, YYEEEE. The method was immunoSEQ multiplex PCR; TCRdb's version includes in-frame clones alone and lacks a portion of them. Of roughly 430,000 clones in the sample, over 75% were seen once. The J gene is TRBJ1-2, the V gene TRBV5-6, with D perhaps matching TRBD1 (6 bases). The sequenced sample was PBMCs or T cells enriched from blood (not recorded which). The sequence was obtained from a woman aged 40 to 50 with acute COVID-19. DNA of the CDR3: TGTGCCAGCGGACAGTATGGCTACACCTTC. This encodes CASGQYGYTF.